This T cell receptor beta chain stems from a study of T-cell reconstitution after alpha-beta-depleted transplantation in children. The authors prepared the TCRbeta library with unique molecular identifiers. TCRdb re-called the PCR reads through MiXCR, storing one row per CDR3 protein. The sample holds about 600,000 distinct CDR3 sequences, roughly 10% seen once. Germline V gene data show CDR1 as MNHEY and CDR2 as SMNVEV (reference sequence). V was pared by 6 bases and J by 0 bases, with 12 bases between. The CDR3 has 16 amino acids. This clonotype has more than one count but fewer than ten. The origin of this receptor is a human donor who donated a stem cell graft to a child with acute myeloid leukemia. Sequenced material: PBMCs from the stem cell graft donor, taken from the stem cell graft. V gene TRBV27 combines with J gene TRBJ2-6; no definite D call. The DNA of the CDR3 is TGTGCCAGCAGACCGGGCGTGGACTCTGGGGCCAACGTCCTGACTTTC. Its protein product is CASRPGVDSGANVLTF.